The present entry profiles one TCR beta chain with its context. Its antigen is still unknown. This CDR3 comprises 13 residues. V shed 7 bases and J shed 4 bases, with 13 bases lying between them. Per germline, CDR1 LNHDA and CDR2 SQIVND (reference sequence). TCRdb recomputed calls from the reads with MiXCR, one row per CDR3 protein. The sample contains about 310,000 distinct CDR3 sequences, more than 20% of which appear only once. This sample is part of a study of T cell repertoires in cytomegalovirus infection. Material: cultured PBMCs, obtained from culture after CMV antigen stimulation. The gene calls are TRBV19 and TRBJ1-2; D possibly corresponds to TRBD1 (5 bases). The receptor was isolated from a human donor in good health (CMV status not recorded). Some clones in this sample may be carry-over from other donors' samples. CDR3 DNA: TGTGCCAGTACAAGGGGACGGCGCTATGGCTACACCTTC. Its protein product is CASTRGRRYGYTF.